Following are 29 T cell receptor beta chains from one sample sequenced in a study of low-dose radiotherapy and immunotherapy resistance in tumors. The sample's time point: after trial treatment. Treatment noted: LDRT plus nivolumab, ipilimumab, low-dose cyclophosphamide and aspirin (RACIN trial). The authors amplified TCRs for approximately 20 PCR cycles with a constant-region primer and a V-primer adapter. TCRdb reprocessed the reads with MiXCR, giving one entry per CDR3 protein. The sample includes roughly 50,000 distinct CDR3 sequences, around a third of them seen just once. This material consisted of PBMCs, taken after low-dose radiotherapy plus immunotherapy. The receptors were sampled from a male donor with rectosigmoid adenocarcinoma.

This clonotype came up many times. The chain is built from TRBV7-9 and TRBJ2-7; D not resolved. CDR1 is SEHNR, CDR2 FQNEAQ, per germline (reference sequence). The CDR3 consists of 12 residues. Trimming pared 1 base from V and 6 bases from J, leaving 7 bases between. DNA of the CDR3: TGTGCCAGCAGCTTAGAACGTCCCGAGCAGTACTTC. It specifies CASSLERPEQYF. The full variable domain, its missing parts supplied by reference TRBV7-9 and TRBJ2-7, is DTGVSQNPRHKITKRGQNVTFRCDPISEHNRLYWYRQTLGQGPEFLTYFQNEAQLEKSRLLSDRFSAERPKGSFSTLEIQRTEQGDSAMYLCASSLERPEQYFGPGTRLTVT.

This clonotype came up many times. The genes are TRBV19 and TRBJ2-3, with D unresolved. With 5 bases removed from V and 0 bases from J, the gap between germline ends came to 9 bases. This CDR3 comprises 14 residues. Per the germline V gene, CDR1 is LNHDA and CDR2 is SQIVND (reference sequence). This CDR3 reads CASSLRDSTDTQYF. CDR3 DNA: TGTGCCAGTAGTCTCCGCGACAGCACAGATACGCAGTATTTT.

This chain uses TRBV29-1 with TRBJ2-5, with TRBD2 identical over 9 bases. V was clipped by 6 bases and J by 1 base; unmatched bases: 30. Germline CDR1 and CDR2: SQVTM and ANQGSEA. The CDR3 runs 22 residues. This chain's CDR3 is CSVVLAGGVFGEQLGVQETQYF. CDR3 nucleotides: TGCAGCGTCGTGTTGGCGGGAGGGGTATTTGGTGAGCAGTTGGGGGTCCAAGAGACCCAGTACTTC.

This clonotype was observed at least ten times. This chain uses TRBV7-9 with TRBJ1-5, with D possibly being TRBD1 (6 bases). Trimming removed 4 bases from V and 8 bases from J, with 18 bases in between. The CDR3 has 15 residues. Germline assignment: CDR1 SEHNR and CDR2 FQNEAQ (reference sequence). The CDR3 DNA follows: TGTGCCAGCAGCTGGAGGGACGGGGAGGGGGAGCCCCAGCATTTT. It yields the protein CASSWRDGEGEPQHF.

This clonotype was counted many times. The chain carries TRBV7-6 and TRBJ2-1; perhaps TRBD2 as D (7 bases). Looked up from germline, CDR1 is SGHVS and CDR2 is FNYEAQ. V lost 5 bases and J lost 6, with 20 bases in between. The CDR3 runs 16 residues. The CDR3, as DNA: TGTGCCAGCAGCCCTCAGGGGACTACCCTAACCAATGAGCAGTTCTTC. Amino acid sequence: CASSPQGTTLTNEQFF.

This clonotype was seen a few times. The V gene is TRBV18, the J gene TRBJ2-5; 8 bases map to TRBD1. CDR1 and CDR2 from the germline V gene are KGHSH and LQKENI. This CDR3 spans 15 amino acids. Trimming removed 3 bases from V and 2 bases from J; junction bases left unmatched: 5. This CDR3 is CASSPARGRQETQYF. Written as DNA, the CDR3 is TGTGCCAGCTCACCCGCCAGGGGGCGGCAAGAGACCCAGTACTTC.

The chain carries TRBV5-1 and TRBJ1-1; perhaps TRBD1 as D (5 bases). The CDR3 sequence is 15 residues long. The germline gives CDR1 SGHRS, CDR2 YFSETQ. Trimming stripped 0 bases from V and 0 bases from J, with 9 bases between. CDR3 protein: CASSLVGAMNTEAFF. CDR3 DNA sequence: TGCGCCAGCAGCTTGGTAGGGGCTATGAACACTGAAGCTTTCTTT.

This clonotype was seen only a few times. The chain couples TRBV28 to TRBJ1-4; 7 bases fit TRBD1. The CDR3 runs 15 residues. Germline loops: CDR1 MDHEN, CDR2 SYDVKM. The V segment lost 4 bases and the J segment 4 bases; nucleotides outside the gene matches: 6. The CDR3 nucleotides are TGTGCCAGCAGTTCTCGGGACAGCCTTAATGAAAAACTGTTTTTT. Translation gives CASSSRDSLNEKLFF. The complete variable domain, with remaining parts taken from reference TRBV28 and TRBJ1-4, reads DVKVTQSSRYLVKRTGEKVFLECVQDMDHENMFWYRQDPGLGLRLIYFSYDVKMKEKGDIPEGYSVSREKKERFSLILESASTNQTSMYLCASSSRDSLNEKLFFGSGTQLSVL.

Of note for this clonotype: This likely reflects a read error, since a far larger clone is one base away. The V call is TRBV5-6, the J call TRBJ2-1; 9 bases map to TRBD1. V gave up 2 bases and J gave up 13 bases; unmatched junction bases: 10. The germline V gene has CDR1 SGHDT and CDR2 YYEEEE. This CDR3 contains 14 residues. The CDR3 DNA sequence: TGTGCCAGCAGCTTTTGGACAGGGGAGTACATTCAGTTCTTC. Translated: CASSFWTGEYIQFF.

In this sample, this clonotype turned up many times. CDR3 nucleotide sequence: TGCAGTGGTCGGACAGGGGTTGACTATGGCTACACCTTC. This codes for CSGRTGVDYGYTF. This chain joins TRBV20-1 and TRBJ1-2; TRBD1 matches 9 bases. This CDR3 has 13 amino acids. The trim removed 7 bases at V and 3 bases at J, leaving 6 bases unmatched. CDR1 and CDR2 (germline): DFQATT, SNEGSKA (reference sequence).

This clonotype was seen at least ten times. The chain is built from TRBV12-3 or TRBV12-4 and TRBJ1-2; 7 nucleotides match TRBD1. V trimming: 7 bases; J trimming: 4 bases; junction bases outside the gene matches: 15. This CDR3 has 16 residues. This CDR3 is CASISKGEGATYGYTF. CDR3 bases: TGTGCCAGCATCTCAAAGGGTGAGGGGGCGACCTATGGCTACACCTTC.

This clonotype was picked up many times. The rearrangement links TRBV20-1 to TRBJ2-7, with D possibly matching TRBD1 (5 bases). V gave up 4 bases and J gave up 5 bases, with 18 bases separating them. The CDR3 loop spans 14 amino acids. Germline V gene lookup returns CDR1 DFQATT and CDR2 SNEGSKA (reference sequence). Written as DNA, the CDR3 is TGCAGTGCTAACCGAGTGGCAGGGCACCACGAGCAGTACTTC. It codes for CSANRVAGHHEQYF.

This clonotype was counted ten times or more. This rearrangement joins TRBV6-2 or TRBV6-3 to TRBJ2-1; no clear D gene. CDR1 and CDR2 from the germline V gene are MNHEY and SVGEGT. Trimming cost V 2 bases and J 7 bases, with 18 bases left between them. CDR3 size: 16 residues. CDR3 protein: CASSYGGVAALNEQFF. The CDR3 region has the DNA TGTGCCAGCAGTTACGGTGGGGTGGCGGCCCTGAATGAGCAGTTCTTC.

A few counts support this clonotype. The rearrangement links TRBV5-5 to TRBJ1-1, with D perhaps matching TRBD1 (6 bases). Trimming pared 3 bases from V and 1 base from J, leaving 10 bases between. The CDR3 is 14 amino acids. Germline V gene sequence: CDR1 SGHKS, CDR2 YYEKEE (reference sequence). CDR3 in DNA: TGTGCCAGCAGCTGGGGGGGCGCGAACACTGAAGCTTTCTTT. Protein product: CASSWGGANTEAFF.

This chain connects TRBV6-2 or TRBV6-3 to TRBJ1-3; TRBD1 is a possible D gene (6 bases). Germline V gene sequence: CDR1 MNHEY, CDR2 SVGEGT. Between the trimmed V and J ends, which lost 7 bases and 0 bases, there was a span of 13 bases. The CDR3 has 15 residues. CDR3 nucleotide sequence: TGTGCCAGCAACGACAGGACGAGCTCTGGAAACACCATATATTTT. This translates into CASNDRTSSGNTIYF.

In this sample, this clonotype turned up many times. This rearrangement joins TRBV5-5 to TRBJ2-2; the D gene is possibly TRBD2 (6 bases). There are 13 residues in the CDR3. Germline V gene data show CDR1 as SGHKS and CDR2 as YYEKEE (reference sequence). The ends were cut back, 7 bases at V and 6 bases at J, with 13 bases in the middle. As DNA, the CDR3 is TGTGCCAGCGGGACTTGGGGTGCCGGGGAGCTGTTTTTT. Protein product: CASGTWGAGELFF.

This clonotype was found many times. This chain joins TRBV4-2 and TRBJ2-7; D could derive from TRBD1 or TRBD2 (5 bases each). Germline V gene lookup returns CDR1 LGHNA and CDR2 YNFKEQ. V was pared by 0 bases and J by 4 bases, with 13 bases between. The CDR3 loop spans 15 amino acids. CDR3 sequence reads: CASSQDHGDAYEQYF. The CDR3 DNA reads TGTGCCAGCAGCCAAGATCACGGGGACGCTTACGAGCAGTACTTC.

This clonotype appeared many times. The chain uses TRBV29-1 and TRBJ1-4; tentative D call: TRBD1 (5 bases). Germline V gene lookup returns CDR1 SQVTM and CDR2 ANQGSEA. Trimming took off 5 bases at V and 6 bases at J, with 10 bases between the two ends. The CDR3 consists of 12 residues. CDR3 protein: CSVTGFDEKLFF. In DNA, the CDR3 is TGCAGCGTTACAGGATTCGATGAAAAACTGTTTTTT.

Ten or more counts support this clonotype. This sequence joins TRBV6-1 and TRBJ2-7; D is perhaps TRBD1 or TRBD2 (5 bases each). Germline V lookup: CDR1 MNHNS, CDR2 SASEGT. The V end was cut by 8 bases, the J end by 4 bases, with 27 bases between. The CDR3 runs 17 residues. As DNA, the CDR3 is TGTGCCAGCCTTCGGGACGAAGCGCCGGGGTTGGGATACGAGCAGTACTTC. Its translation: CASLRDEAPGLGYEQYF.

This clonotype was picked up many times. CDR3 DNA sequence: TGTGCCAGCAGTGGGGGACTTCTGACCCCGAATGAGCAGTTCTTC. Translated, it gives CASSGGLLTPNEQFF. The V and J genes are TRBV2 and TRBJ2-1, with TRBD2 as a possible D gene (6 bases). CDR3 size: 15 residues. V gave up 4 bases and J gave up 7 bases, with 17 bases separating them. Looked up from germline, CDR1 is SNHLY and CDR2 is FYNNEI.

Turning to this clonotype: It is unclear where the CDR3 begins or ends on the DNA, so no DNA is shown, and the CDR3 is as TCRdb lists it. The genes are TRBV12-5 and TRBJ2-2; whether TRBD1, the table's D call, matches the DNA was not checked. The CDR3 numbers 16 amino acids, ends counted. The germline V gene has CDR1 LGHNT and CDR2 FRNRAP. CDR3 region: CASGWGRRGAPGSCFF.

This clonotype was recorded at least ten times. J is TRBJ2-6 and V is TRBV15, with D maybe TRBD2 (6 bases). The ends were cut back, 1 base at V and 1 base at J, with 17 bases in the middle. The CDR3 extends over 19 amino acids. Looked up from germline, CDR1 is LNHNV and CDR2 is YYDKDF (reference sequence). The CDR3 coding sequence is TGTGCCACCAGCAGAGTACGGGTGGCCCGGGGGTCTGGGGCCAACGTCCTGACTTTC. This encodes CATSRVRVARGSGANVLTF.

The chain couples TRBV5-1 to TRBJ2-7; D is ambiguous. V lost 0 bases to trimming and J lost 1 base, with 11 bases between them. Germline V gene data show CDR1 as SGHRS and CDR2 as YFSETQ. There are 15 residues in the CDR3. The CDR3 nucleotides read TGCGCCAGCAGCTTGGAGCCCTATCTGTCCTACGAGCAGTACTTC. As protein: CASSLEPYLSYEQYF.

There are many counts of this clonotype. The rearrangement joins TRBV28 to TRBJ2-1; 9 nucleotides agree with TRBD2. The germline gives CDR1 MDHEN, CDR2 SYDVKM. The CDR3 totals 20 residues. The junction had 19 bases not matched to a gene; V was cut back by 3 bases and J by 4 bases. This chain's CDR3 is CASSFAASGNYHRSYNEQFF. CDR3 in DNA: TGTGCCAGCAGTTTTGCGGCTAGCGGGAATTATCACCGGTCATACAATGAGCAGTTCTTC.

This clonotype has at least ten counts. This chain uses TRBV11-2 with TRBJ1-3; unclear D gene. V was clipped by 5 bases and J by 0 bases, with 17 bases between them. The length of the CDR3 is 17 residues. Per germline, CDR1 SGHAT and CDR2 FQNNGV. The CDR3 reads CASSPRRQRVSGNTIYF. DNA of the CDR3: TGTGCCAGCAGCCCAAGGCGGCAGAGAGTCTCTGGAAACACCATATATTTT. The entire variable domain, with the rest obtained from reference TRBV11-2 and TRBJ1-3, is as follows: EAGVAQSPRYKIIEKRQSVAFWCNPISGHATLYWYQQILGQGPKLLIQFQNNGVVDDSQLPKDRFSAERLKGVDSTLKIQPAKLEDSAVYLCASSPRRQRVSGNTIYFGEGSWLTVV.

This clonotype was seen a few times. The CDR3: CASLLDGGETQYF. The CDR3 nucleotides are TGTGCCAGCCTACTGGACGGGGGCGAGACCCAGTACTTC. The chain couples TRBV6-2 or TRBV6-3 to TRBJ2-5; D tentatively reads TRBD1 or TRBD2 (6 bases each). The V end lost 8 bases, the J end lost 5 bases, and 15 bases lay between the germline ends. This CDR3 comprises 13 residues. Germline V CDR1 and CDR2: MNHEY, SVGEGT.

At least ten counts were recorded for this clonotype. The chain employs TRBV2 and TRBJ2-2; D is unresolved. The ends were cut back, 8 bases at V and 7 bases at J, with 11 bases in the middle. This CDR3 comprises 12 residues. Germline V gives CDR1 SNHLY, CDR2 FYNNEI. CDR3: CASGRGNGELFF. CDR3 coding DNA: TGTGCCAGCGGTCGTGGGAACGGGGAGCTGTTTTTT.

This chain uses TRBV20-1 with TRBJ2-2; D gene ambiguous. The CDR3 is 15 amino acids. Germline CDR1 and CDR2: DFQATT and SNEGSKA (reference sequence). Trimming took off 3 bases at V and 2 bases at J, with 13 bases between the two ends. The CDR3, as DNA: TGCAGTGCTAGCGTTAGTGCAGATAACACCGGGGAGCTGTTTTTT. This sequence encodes CSASVSADNTGELFF.

There are many counts of this clonotype. V and J are TRBV12-3 or TRBV12-4 and TRBJ2-1; D might be TRBD1 or TRBD2, each matching 6 bases. Trimming shortened V by 3 bases and J by 8 bases, and 8 bases separated the two germline ends. The CDR3 runs 12 residues. CDR3 DNA: TGTGCCAGCAGTTTCGGGGGCCATGAGCAGTTCTTC. It specifies CASSFGGHEQFF.